A single sample is the source of the 32 T cell receptor beta chains below, sequenced in a study of CD8 T cells in ankylosing spondylitis. TCRdb reanalysed the 5' RACE reads using MiXCR and keeps one entry per CDR3 protein. The data hold about 240,000 distinct CDR3 sequences, with 8.6% observed a single time. The sequenced material came from blood, either unsorted or a sorted T cell fraction (not recorded which). The source is a male donor with ankylosing spondylitis or in good health (not recorded which).

The table lists this clonotype with many counts. CDR3 DNA: TGTGCCAGCAACCGACAGGGAACTAATGAAAAACTGTTTTTT. This encodes CASNRQGTNEKLFF. The chain employs TRBV2 and TRBJ1-4, with 7 bases aligning to TRBD1. Germline V lookup: CDR1 SNHLY, CDR2 FYNNEI. Losses at the gene ends were 7 bases for V and 1 base for J; bases not matched to a gene: 3. This CDR3 contains 14 residues. Together with reference TRBV2 and TRBJ1-4, the CDR3 gives the full variable domain: EPEVTQTPSHQVTQMGQEVILRCVPISNHLYFYWYRQILGQKVEFLVSFYNNEISEKSEIFDDQFSVERPDGSNFTLKIRSTKLEDSAMYFCASNRQGTNEKLFFGSGTQLSVL.

Many counts were recorded for this clonotype. The V gene is TRBV7-9, the J gene TRBJ2-2; D unclear. Germline V gene lookup returns CDR1 SEHNR and CDR2 FQNEAQ (reference sequence). The germline V and J ends were trimmed by 1 base and 2 bases, with 8 bases remaining between them. The CDR3 is 15 amino acids. CDR3 residues: CASSLDGPNTGELFF. Written as DNA, the CDR3 is TGTGCCAGCAGCTTAGACGGACCTAACACCGGGGAGCTGTTTTTT.

The V and J genes are TRBV5-4 and TRBJ2-1, with D maybe TRBD2 (5 bases). This CDR3 is 16 amino acids long. Germline CDR1 and CDR2: SGHNT and YYREEE (reference sequence). V shed 4 bases and J shed 8 bases, with 22 bases lying between them. CDR3 sequence: CASSPTSEVFGDEQFF. The CDR3 nucleotides are TGTGCCAGCAGCCCCACCTCGGAGGTTTTTGGGGATGAGCAGTTCTTC.

This clonotype was counted a few times. The gene calls are TRBV3-1 and TRBJ2-7; D tentatively fits TRBD1 or TRBD2 (5 bases each). Trimming pared 8 bases from V and 1 base from J, leaving 12 bases between. Germline V gene data show CDR1 as LGHDT and CDR2 as YNNKEL (reference sequence). CDR3 size: 13 residues. The CDR3: CASAPGRSYEQYF. CDR3 DNA: TGTGCCAGCGCACCGGGACGGTCCTACGAGCAGTACTTC.

A few counts support this clonotype. This chain links TRBV3-1 with TRBJ2-3; D perhaps matches TRBD2 (6 bases). The CDR3 totals 16 residues. The germline V and J ends were trimmed by 3 bases and 1 base, with 14 bases remaining between them. Germline values: CDR1 LGHDT, CDR2 YNNKEL (reference sequence). The CDR3 DNA reads TGTGCCAGCAGCCAGGGACTTTCCGGGGGCACAGATACGCAGTATTTT. Translating it yields CASSQGLSGGTDTQYF.

In DNA form, the CDR3 reads TGTGCCAGTAGCCGTAGTATAGGAGGGAGCTACGAGCAGTACTTC. This encodes CASSRSIGGSYEQYF. The genes are TRBV19 and TRBJ2-7, with a possible D match to TRBD2 (6 bases). The CDR3 is 15 amino acids. The germline V gene encodes CDR1 LNHDA and CDR2 SQIVND (reference sequence). With 6 bases removed from V and 3 bases from J, the gap between germline ends came to 18 bases. The full variable domain, its missing parts supplied by reference TRBV19 and TRBJ2-7, is DGGITQSPKYLFRKEGQNVTLSCEQNLNHDAMYWYRQDPGQGLRLIYYSQIVNDFQKGDIAEGYSVSREKKESFPLTVTSAQKNPTAFYLCASSRSIGGSYEQYFGPGTRLTVT.

This clonotype showed up many times. Here the CDR3 reads CASSFAGGVGTEAFF. The CDR3 coding sequence is TGTGCCAGCAGCTTTGCAGGGGGCGTGGGCACTGAAGCTTTCTTT. The rearrangement links TRBV7-2 to TRBJ1-1; 8 nucleotides line up with TRBD1. The CDR3 sequence is 15 residues long. J gave up 4 bases and V 3 bases, and 7 bases lay outside the gene matches. Germline lookup yields CDR1 SGHTA and CDR2 FQGNSA.

This clonotype was observed many times. The chain recombines TRBV7-2 with TRBJ2-7; the D gene is possibly TRBD1 (5 bases). Germline V CDR1 and CDR2: SGHTA, FQGNSA. The CDR3 has 15 residues. Trimming removed 5 bases from V and 3 bases from J, with 17 bases in between. Written as DNA, the CDR3 is TGTGCCAGCAGCCGTAGTCCGACAGACCTCTACGAGCAGTACTTC. Encoded protein: CASSRSPTDLYEQYF.

This clonotype was recorded many times. The CDR3 DNA reads as TGTGCCACCCTTAGCTACAATGAGCAGTTCTTC. Translation gives CATLSYNEQFF. The rearrangement joins TRBV6-4 to TRBJ2-1; D unresolved. The CDR3 covers 11 residues. The V end lost 10 bases, the J end lost 3 bases, and 7 bases lay between the germline ends. Germline CDR1 reads MRHNA; CDR2 reads SNTAGT.

This clonotype occurred many times. V is TRBV14 and J is TRBJ2-1, with TRBD1 as a possible D gene (6 bases). The V end lost 2 bases, the J end lost 6 bases, and 20 bases lay between the germline ends. Germline V gene sequence: CDR1 SGHDN, CDR2 FVKESK. This CDR3 contains 17 residues. CDR3 DNA: TGTGCCAGCAGCCAACTCGTACAGGGTTTAGGGGGCAATGAGCAGTTCTTC. Residues: CASSQLVQGLGGNEQFF.

This clonotype was seen more than once but under ten times. This chain connects TRBV27 to TRBJ1-2; perhaps TRBD1 as D (6 bases). The germline V gene has CDR1 MNHEY and CDR2 SMNVEV (reference sequence). The CDR3 has 13 residues. Deletions cut 5 bases from V and 4 bases from J, with 11 bases between. The CDR3 is CASSAGAGYGYTF. In DNA form, the CDR3 reads TGTGCCAGCAGTGCAGGGGCTGGCTATGGCTACACCTTC.

This clonotype appeared many times. The chain is built from TRBV12-3 or TRBV12-4 and TRBJ1-1; D remains ambiguous. Trimming shortened V by 8 bases and J by 6 bases, and 19 bases separated the two germline ends. The CDR3 spans 14 residues. In nucleotides, the CDR3 is TGTGCCAGCCGGGCTCTCAACAGCGGGGCTGAAGCTTTCTTT. Translation gives CASRALNSGAEAFF.

This chain connects TRBV4-2 to TRBJ2-3; 8 nucleotides line up with TRBD2. V lost 1 base and J lost 3; bases outside the gene matches: 9. The germline gives CDR1 LGHNA, CDR2 YNFKEQ. The CDR3 has 17 amino acids. The CDR3 DNA follows: TGTGCCAGCAGCCAAGGGCACGGGGGGGCTTTTACAGATACGCAGTATTTT. It yields the protein CASSQGHGGAFTDTQYF.

The rearrangement uses TRBV20-1 and TRBJ2-2; D gene uncertain. This CDR3 comprises 17 residues. With 0 bases removed from V and 4 bases from J, the gap between germline ends came to 18 bases. Per the germline V gene, CDR1 is DFQATT and CDR2 is SNEGSKA (reference sequence). The CDR3 loop reads CSARDLRSPLSTGELFF. CDR3 nucleotide sequence: TGCAGTGCTAGAGATCTTAGGTCCCCATTGAGCACCGGGGAGCTGTTTTTT.

The chain carries TRBV23-1 and TRBJ2-7; D not resolved. TRBV23-1 is recorded as an ORF, its role being uncertain. The V end lost 0 bases, the J end lost 1 base, and 16 bases lay between the germline ends. This CDR3 has 17 amino acids. The CDR3 region has the DNA TGCGCCAGCAGTCAATCGACGGTCGTGGACGCTTCCTACGAGCAGTACTTC. Its protein product is CASSQSTVVDASYEQYF.

This clonotype showed up many times. The J gene is TRBJ2-3, the V gene TRBV15; 10 bases match TRBD2. With V trimmed by 3 bases and J by 2 bases, 8 bases remained unmatched. This CDR3 comprises 17 residues. The germline gives CDR1 LNHNV, CDR2 YYDKDF (reference sequence). CDR3 nucleotides: TGTGCCACCAGCAGGAAAGCGGGGGGGCCTGCCACAGATACGCAGTATTTT. This codes for CATSRKAGGPATDTQYF. Full variable domain (rest looked up from reference TRBV15 and TRBJ2-3): DAMVIQNPRYQVTQFGKPVTLSCSQTLNHNVMYWYQQKSSQAPKLLFHYYDKDFNNEADTPDNFQSRRPNTSFCFLDIRSPGLGDTAMYLCATSRKAGGPATDTQYFGPGTRLTVL.

This clonotype came up many times. The chain has TRBV4-1 and TRBJ2-7, with D uncertain. V was clipped by 1 base and J by 3 bases, with 7 bases between them. Germline values: CDR1 MGHRA, CDR2 YSYEKL. The CDR3 loop spans 13 amino acids. CDR3 in DNA: TGCGCCAGCAGCCAAGGGGTCGGCTACGAGCAGTACTTC. The encoded protein is CASSQGVGYEQYF.

Many counts were recorded for this clonotype. This chain joins TRBV3-1 and TRBJ2-3; D possibly corresponds to TRBD2 (7 bases). V was clipped by 1 base and J by 13 bases, with 18 bases between them. The germline V gene encodes CDR1 LGHDT and CDR2 YNNKEL (reference sequence). This CDR3 region has 14 residues. This chain's CDR3 is CASSQGRGAKREYF. The CDR3 nucleotides read TGTGCCAGCAGCCAAGGACGGGGGGCCAAACGGGAGTATTTT.

This rearrangement joins TRBV5-5 to TRBJ1-2; D possibly corresponds to TRBD1 (6 bases). With 1 base removed from V and 8 bases from J, the gap between germline ends came to 15 bases. Germline V CDR1 and CDR2: SGHKS, YYEKEE (reference sequence). This CDR3 has 14 amino acids. Written as DNA, the CDR3 is TGTGCCAGCAGCTTGAGGACAGTTGCTGAGGGCTACACCTTC. This translates into CASSLRTVAEGYTF. The entire variable domain, with the rest obtained from reference TRBV5-5 and TRBJ1-2, is as follows: DAGVTQSPTHLIKTRGQQVTLRCSPISGHKSVSWYQQVLGQGPQFIFQYYEKEERGRGNFPDRFSARQFPNYSSELNVNALLLGDSALYLCASSLRTVAEGYTFGSGTRLTVV.

This clonotype has a count of ten or more. This chain joins TRBV5-8 and TRBJ1-5, with TRBD1 matching over 7 bases. V gave up 4 bases and J gave up 1 base; unmatched junction bases: 5. Looked up from germline, CDR1 is SGHTS and CDR2 is YDEGEE. The CDR3 loop spans 15 amino acids. CDR3 nucleotide sequence: TGTGCCAGCAGCCCTGGGACAGTGAGCAATCAGCCCCAGCATTTT. Translated, it gives CASSPGTVSNQPQHF.

Regarding this clonotype: A much larger clone differs from this one at a single base, so this may be a read error. The chain recombines TRBV3-1 with TRBJ1-2, with TRBD1 matching 9 bases. Per germline, CDR1 LGHDT and CDR2 YNNKEL (reference sequence). This CDR3 is 15 amino acids long. CDR3 nucleotide sequence: TGTGCCGGCAGCCGGCCGGGACAGGGATCGTCTGGCTACACCTTC. Protein product: CAGSRPGQGSSGYTF.

Many counts were recorded for this clonotype. The J gene is TRBJ1-2, the V gene TRBV9; 8 bases map to TRBD1. There are 15 residues in the CDR3. Germline lookup yields CDR1 SGDLS and CDR2 YYNGEE. V was clipped by 4 bases and J by 4 bases; unmatched bases: 9. For the CDR3, the DNA is TGTGCCAGCAGCAAGCAGGGGGCGCAAATCTATGGCTACACCTTC. Residues: CASSKQGAQIYGYTF.

This clonotype has a count of ten or more. The chain combines TRBV20-1 with TRBJ2-3; tentatively, D is TRBD2 (5 bases). The germline V gene has CDR1 DFQATT and CDR2 SNEGSKA (reference sequence). CDR3 length: 15 residues. Trimming removed 4 bases from V and 0 bases from J, with 14 bases in between. As DNA, the CDR3 is TGCAGTGCTACAAGAGACTGGACTAGCACAGATACGCAGTATTTT. This translates into CSATRDWTSTDTQYF.

This clonotype was recorded many times. The CDR3 DNA is TGTGCCAGCAGCTTAGGGGGGAGTTTAAATGAGCAGTTCTTC. Protein sequence: CASSLGGSLNEQFF. This chain uses TRBV7-6 with TRBJ2-1; D is possibly TRBD1 or TRBD2 (5 bases each). Germline V gene data show CDR1 as SGHVS and CDR2 as FNYEAQ. The length of the CDR3 is 14 residues. Trimming removed 1 base from V and 7 bases from J, with 11 bases in between.

This clonotype has ten or more counts. V gene TRBV24-1 combines with J gene TRBJ2-3; possibly TRBD2 for D (7 bases). This CDR3 spans 17 amino acids. Trimming removed 3 bases from V and 6 bases from J, with 21 bases in between. The germline V gene encodes CDR1 KGHDR and CDR2 SFDVKD. As DNA, the CDR3 is TGTGCCACCAGTGATGCCCACGGGGGGCTCCATTCGGATACGCAGTATTTT. Protein: CATSDAHGGLHSDTQYF.

The chain recombines TRBV5-5 with TRBJ2-3, with D possibly TRBD1 on 6 matching bases. The CDR3 has 17 amino acids. CDR1 and CDR2 (germline): SGHKS, YYEKEE (reference sequence). Trimming left V 4 bases short and J 2 bases short, with 20 bases between. The CDR3 DNA is TGTGCCAGCAGCCCATGGGTAACGCAGGGGCTCACAGATACGCAGTATTTT. It translates to CASSPWVTQGLTDTQYF. The whole variable domain, remainder taken from reference TRBV5-5 and TRBJ2-3, is DAGVTQSPTHLIKTRGQQVTLRCSPISGHKSVSWYQQVLGQGPQFIFQYYEKEERGRGNFPDRFSARQFPNYSSELNVNALLLGDSALYLCASSPWVTQGLTDTQYFGPGTRLTVL.

This clonotype was found many times. The chain employs TRBV10-3 and TRBJ2-7; 7 bases line up with TRBD1. V was clipped by 0 bases and J by 1 base; unmatched bases: 6. This CDR3 has 16 residues. Germline CDR1 reads ENHRY; CDR2 reads SYGVKD. CDR3 residues: CAISESGWDSSYEQYF. The CDR3 DNA is TGTGCCATCAGTGAGTCGGGTTGGGACAGTTCCTACGAGCAGTACTTC.

This clonotype showed up many times. The V call is TRBV20-1, the J call TRBJ1-5; D unclear. The CDR3 is made up of 14 amino acids. Germline lookup yields CDR1 DFQATT and CDR2 SNEGSKA (reference sequence). V was pared by 4 bases and J by 4 bases, with 14 bases between. This CDR3 reads CSATSPEGNQPQHF. The CDR3 region has the DNA TGCAGTGCTACCAGCCCCGAAGGTAATCAGCCCCAGCATTTT.

This chain joins TRBV7-2 and TRBJ2-7, with D possibly being TRBD1 or TRBD2 (5 bases each). Germline loops: CDR1 SGHTA, CDR2 FQGNSA. This CDR3 comprises 13 residues. Trimming stripped 5 bases from V and 3 bases from J, with 11 bases between. The CDR3 DNA sequence: TGTGCCAGCAGCCCCGGGGCAAACTACGAGCAGTACTTC. Its translation is CASSPGANYEQYF.

There are many counts of this clonotype. V usage is TRBV28 and J usage is TRBJ2-6; D remains ambiguous. The ends were cut back, 7 bases at V and 1 base at J, with 11 bases in the middle. Germline V lookup: CDR1 MDHEN, CDR2 SYDVKM. This CDR3 has 15 residues. In nucleotides, the CDR3 is TGTGCCAGCACCCCCGAAGGGTCTGGGGCCAACGTCCTGACTTTC. It encodes CASTPEGSGANVLTF.

This clonotype was detected a few times. This chain links TRBV4-3 with TRBJ2-5, with a weak D call TRBD1 (7 bases). There are 15 residues in the CDR3. V lost 2 bases and J 2 bases, leaving 12 bases between the germline ends. Germline assignment: CDR1 LGHNA and CDR2 YSLEER. The chain's CDR3 is CASSQHSGGQETQYF. CDR3 bases: TGCGCCAGCAGCCAACATTCAGGGGGGCAAGAGACCCAGTACTTC.

V usage is TRBV12-3 or TRBV12-4 and J usage is TRBJ1-2; unclear D gene. The CDR3 is made up of 12 amino acids. V was cut by 2 bases and J by 2 bases, with 3 bases left in between. The CDR3 DNA is TGTGCCAGCAGTTTATCAAACTATGGCTACACCTTC. Its protein product is CASSLSNYGYTF.